This T cell receptor beta chain emerged from a study of control samples from healthy donors and cancer patients. The protocol was immunoSEQ multiplex PCR, while the TCRdb copy is restricted to in-frame clones and leaves out a portion. Found here are about 130,000 clones, over 80% of them singletons; the top ten hold less than 2.5%. The clonotype comes from a woman in her forties or fifties in good health. Material for sequencing was blood.

The CDR3 DNA sequence: TGCGCCAGCAGCTTGTGGGAGCCGCAAGAGACCCAGTACTTC. Protein sequence: CASSLWEPQETQYF. This chain joins TRBV5-1 and TRBJ2-5; possible D gene TRBD2, 5 bases. The V gene's germline CDR1 is SGHRS and CDR2 YFSETQ. There are 14 residues in the CDR3. The V end lost 1 base, the J end lost 2 bases, and 9 bases lay between the germline ends.